These 29 T cell receptor beta chains came from one sample sequenced in a study of blood T cells in healthy people across ages. The authors ran a second PCR of 7 to 11 cycles using a sample-barcoded 5' primer and a J-beta primer mix. TCRdb re-called the 5' RACE reads through MiXCR, storing one row per CDR3 protein. The sample has around 1,000,000 distinct CDR3 sequences; around 27% are singletons. These data were also filed under a second study, of T cells of mothers and their children.

The specimen was blood. These TCRs come from a girl aged 2-10 years in good health.

The rearrangement links TRBV7-9 to TRBJ1-2; the D gene is possibly TRBD1 (5 bases). Germline CDR1 SEHNR, CDR2 FQNEAQ (reference sequence). V lost 5 bases and J 5 bases, leaving 12 bases between the germline ends. The length of the CDR3 is 13 residues. CDR3 DNA: TGTGCCAGCAGCGTCACGGACATATATGGCTACACCTTC. This translates into CASSVTDIYGYTF.

CDR3 sequence reads: CASSEYFADTQYF. The CDR3 region has the DNA TGTGCCAGCAGTGAATATTTCGCAGATACGCAGTATTTT. The J gene is TRBJ2-3, the V gene TRBV25-1; D is unclear. V was clipped by 0 bases and J by 4 bases, with 5 bases between them. Germline CDR1 reads MGHDK; CDR2 reads SYGVNS. CDR3 length: 13 amino acids.

Only a few counts were recorded for this clonotype. CDR3: CATSRAGVWETQYF. The CDR3 nucleotides are TGTGCCACCAGCAGAGCGGGGGTTTGGGAGACCCAGTACTTC. The V call is TRBV15, the J call TRBJ2-1, with D tentatively TRBD2 (6 bases). The J call is uncertain, as TRBJ2-5 better fits the DNA end. In germline, CDR1 is LNHNV, CDR2 YYDKDF (reference sequence). This CDR3 has 14 amino acids.

This clonotype was seen more than once but under ten times. The CDR3 sequence is CASSALGRYTEAFF. Written as DNA, the CDR3 is TGTGCCAGCAGCGCCCTCGGACGGTACACTGAAGCTTTCTTT. This chain joins TRBV7-9 and TRBJ1-1; D is uncertain. Per the germline V gene, CDR1 is SEHNR and CDR2 is FQNEAQ (reference sequence). Trimming cost V 5 bases and J 3 bases, with 13 bases left between them. CDR3 length: 14 amino acids.

There are a few counts of this clonotype. CDR3 residues: CASSPLDLNTEAFF. The CDR3 DNA reads as TGTGCCAGCTCACCGTTGGACTTAAACACTGAAGCTTTCTTT. This sequence joins TRBV18 and TRBJ1-1, with unresolved D. V gave up 3 bases and J gave up 2 bases, with 10 bases separating them. The CDR3 has 14 residues. Germline V CDR1 and CDR2: KGHSH, LQKENI.

This clonotype was recorded a few times. The V call is TRBV7-2, the J call TRBJ2-5; 8 bases are a match to TRBD2. Germline V gene sequence: CDR1 SGHTA, CDR2 FQGNSA. This CDR3 has 14 residues. Trimming took 2 bases from V and 11 from J; bases not matched to a gene: 10. Here the CDR3 DNA reads TGTGCCAGCAGCTTACCAGGACTAGCACGTATGCAGTACTTC. Encoded protein: CASSLPGLARMQYF.

This sequence joins TRBV4-3 and TRBJ1-1, with 8 bases fitting TRBD1. CDR3 length: 15 amino acids. Trimming took 0 bases from V and 7 from J; bases not matched to a gene: 7. CDR1 is LGHNA, CDR2 YSLEER, per germline. The CDR3 protein is CASSQDQGAPFEAFF. The CDR3 DNA follows: TGCGCCAGCAGCCAAGATCAGGGGGCCCCTTTTGAAGCTTTCTTT.

V usage is TRBV7-2 and J usage is TRBJ2-3; maybe TRBD2 (6 bases). Trimming stripped 0 bases from V and 6 bases from J, with 13 bases between. Germline values: CDR1 SGHTA, CDR2 FQGNSA. This CDR3 has 15 amino acids. Here the CDR3 reads CASSLATRGRDTQYF. The DNA of the CDR3 is TGTGCCAGCAGCTTAGCGACGCGGGGCCGGGATACGCAGTATTTT.

The rearrangement joins TRBV29-1 to TRBJ2-1, with a weak D call TRBD2 (6 bases). The J call could be wrong; TRBJ2-7 is a better fit for the DNA end. The CDR3 sequence is 13 residues long. The germline gives CDR1 SQVTM, CDR2 ANQGSEA. The CDR3: CSVWLRELSEQYF. The DNA of the CDR3 is TGCAGCGTTTGGTTACGGGAGCTAAGCGAGCAGTACTTC.

This clonotype turned up a few times. This chain uses TRBV12-3 or TRBV12-4 with TRBJ2-2; D is ambiguous. This CDR3 has 13 amino acids. V was shortened by 3 bases and J by 4 bases, with 6 bases between the two germline ends. The CDR3 sequence: CASSFVGTGELFF. The CDR3 region has the DNA TGTGCCAGCAGTTTTGTGGGCACCGGGGAGCTGTTTTTT.

V and J are TRBV5-1 and TRBJ2-6; D gene uncertain. The CDR3 runs 15 residues. V was cut by 4 bases and J by 2 bases, with 10 bases left in between. Germline lookup yields CDR1 SGHRS and CDR2 YFSETQ. This CDR3 is CASSPDGAGANVLTF. CDR3 sequence (DNA): TGCGCCAGCAGCCCCGATGGGGCTGGGGCCAACGTCCTGACTTTC.

This chain links TRBV7-9 with TRBJ2-3, with D unresolved. CDR3 length: 15 amino acids. V lost 2 bases to trimming and J lost 2 bases, with 11 bases between them. CDR1 is SEHNR, CDR2 FQNEAQ, per germline (reference sequence). CDR3 sequence reads: CASSLYLGFTDTQYF. The CDR3 bases are TGTGCCAGCAGCTTATATCTGGGCTTCACAGATACGCAGTATTTT.

Concerning this clonotype: The CDR3 does not end in the conserved phenylalanine or tryptophan, so this is likely a read error. The genes are TRBV12-3 or TRBV12-4 and TRBJ2-2, with no clear D. The CDR3 has 15 residues. CDR3 region: CASSLAGLNTVELFS. CDR3 coding DNA: TGTGCCAGCAGTTTAGCGGGCCTGAACACCGTGGAGCTGTTTTCT.

This chain uses TRBV15 with TRBJ1-6; D is undetermined. V shed 1 base and J shed 10 bases, with 8 bases lying between them. The CDR3 totals 13 residues. Germline CDR1 reads LNHNV; CDR2 reads YYDKDF (reference sequence). The CDR3 coding sequence is TGTGCCACCAGCAGAGTATTAAGCTCACCCCTCCACTTT. It specifies CATSRVLSSPLHF.

The CDR3 DNA reads TGCGCCAGCAGCCCTGAGGGGCTTGGGTCACCCCTCCACTTT. This sequence encodes CASSPEGLGSPLHF. This chain connects TRBV5-1 to TRBJ1-6; TRBD1 is a possible D gene (5 bases). V gave up 4 bases and J gave up 10 bases, with 15 bases separating them. CDR3 length equals 14 residues. Germline CDR1 is SGHRS and CDR2 is YFSETQ.

This sequence joins TRBV12-3 or TRBV12-4 and TRBJ2-1; D ambiguous. V lost 6 bases, J lost 0 bases, and 9 bases lay in between. The CDR3 has 14 amino acids. Written as DNA, the CDR3 is TGTGCCAGCAGGTCAATGAGCTCCTACAATGAGCAGTTCTTC. Residues: CASRSMSSYNEQFF.

This clonotype was seen more than once but under ten times. The V call is TRBV25-1, the J call TRBJ2-5; no clear D. The end of the DNA is better explained by TRBJ2-7, so the J call may be wrong. Germline-derived CDR1 and CDR2 are MGHDK and SYGVNS. The CDR3 consists of 11 residues. CDR3 DNA: TGTGCCAGCAGGAAGGTCGACGAGCAGTACTTC. It codes for CASRKVDEQYF.

V usage is TRBV29-1 and J usage is TRBJ1-1; no firm D call. The ends were cut back, 6 bases at V and 8 bases at J, with 25 bases in the middle. Germline V lookup: CDR1 SQVTM, CDR2 ANQGSEA. The CDR3 has 15 residues. The CDR3 loop is CSVNRDNIVPLEAFF. In DNA form, the CDR3 reads TGCAGCGTCAACCGGGATAACATCGTTCCACTCGAAGCTTTCTTT. The whole variable domain, remainder taken from reference TRBV29-1 and TRBJ1-1, is SAVISQKPSRDICQRGTSLTIQCQVDSQVTMMFWYRQQPGQSLTLIATANQGSEATYESGFVIDKFPISRPNLTFSTLTVSNMSPEDSSIYLCSVNRDNIVPLEAFFGQGTRLTVV.

There are a few counts of this clonotype. The chain recombines TRBV7-8 with TRBJ2-7; TRBD2 might be the D (6 bases). CDR1 and CDR2 from the germline V gene are SGHVS and FQNEAQ. V shed 10 bases and J shed 6 bases, with 13 bases lying between them. The CDR3 runs to 11 residues. The CDR3 sequence: CATYLGGEQYF. The CDR3 nucleotides are TGTGCCACGTACCTGGGGGGCGAGCAGTACTTC.

V gene TRBV25-1 combines with J gene TRBJ2-5; 9 nucleotides align to TRBD2. The tail of the sequence fits TRBJ2-1 better, so the J call may be wrong. Germline V lookup: CDR1 MGHDK, CDR2 SYGVNS. This CDR3 has 13 residues. CDR3 sequence reads: CASTGLALHEQFF. The DNA of the CDR3 is TGTGCCAGCACGGGACTAGCCCTCCATGAGCAGTTCTTC.

This clonotype was seen a handful of times. This chain connects TRBV4-1 to TRBJ1-2; maybe TRBD1 (6 bases). This CDR3 region has 14 residues. The ends were cut back, 1 base at V and 3 bases at J, with 9 bases in the middle. The germline V gene has CDR1 MGHRA and CDR2 YSYEKL. CDR3 bases: TGCGCCAGCAGCCAAGGAAAGGGGGACTATGGCTACACCTTC. Amino acids: CASSQGKGDYGYTF.

The V gene is TRBV21-1, the J gene TRBJ2-7. TRBV21-1 counts as a pseudogene. The length of the CDR3 is 16 residues. The CDR3 region is CASSKEVNRNTYEQYF. In DNA form, the CDR3 reads TGTGCCAGCAGCAAAGAGGTAAACCGCAATACCTACGAGCAGTACTTC.

This clonotype turned up a few times. The V call is TRBV20-1, the J call TRBJ2-5; 11 nucleotides match TRBD2. Per the germline V gene, CDR1 is DFQATT and CDR2 is SNEGSKA (reference sequence). Unmatched junction bases numbered 17, after V lost 1 base and J lost 7 bases. CDR3 length equals 18 residues. CDR3 region: CSARAPWTSGRPPATQYF. The CDR3 DNA reads TGCAGTGCTAGAGCGCCCTGGACTAGCGGGCGGCCTCCCGCGACCCAGTACTTC.

This clonotype has just a few counts. This chain uses TRBV6-6 with TRBJ1-1; no clear D gene. Germline V gene lookup returns CDR1 MNHNY and CDR2 SVGAGI (reference sequence). The CDR3 sequence is 13 residues long. Trimming left V 7 bases short and J 0 bases short, with 9 bases between. In nucleotides, the CDR3 is TGTGCCAGCAACGGACCGATGAACACTGAAGCTTTCTTT. It specifies CASNGPMNTEAFF.

V gene TRBV3-1 combines with J gene TRBJ1-2; D is unclear. Per the germline V gene, CDR1 is LGHDT and CDR2 is YNNKEL (reference sequence). This CDR3 is 14 amino acids long. Trimming pared 1 base from V and 4 bases from J, leaving 10 bases between. The CDR3 sequence: CASSQGWVGYGYTF. DNA for the CDR3: TGTGCCAGCAGCCAAGGTTGGGTCGGCTATGGCTACACCTTC.

This clonotype has a handful of counts. The rearrangement links TRBV11-2 to TRBJ2-7; 7 bases fit TRBD2. V dropped 5 bases and J dropped 4; count of bases not matched to a gene: 8. Germline CDR1 reads SGHAT; CDR2 reads FQNNGV. The CDR3 loop spans 14 amino acids. The CDR3 DNA reads TGTGCCAGCAGCCTCCTGAGCGGGACGTACGAGCAGTACTTC. This codes for CASSLLSGTYEQYF.

The chain uses TRBV29-1 and TRBJ2-7; 11 bases agree with TRBD1. This CDR3 has 13 residues. The V gene end was trimmed by 6 bases and the J gene end by 2 bases; junction bases not matched to a gene: 3. Germline assignment: CDR1 SQVTM and CDR2 ANQGSEA. The CDR3 reads CSVKGQGAYEQYF. The CDR3 DNA reads TGCAGCGTCAAGGGACAGGGGGCCTACGAGCAGTACTTC.

V is TRBV20-1 and J is TRBJ2-3, with 10 bases aligning to TRBD2. The CDR3 spans 16 residues. V was pared by 0 bases and J by 4 bases, with 7 bases of the junction left unmatched. The germline V gene encodes CDR1 DFQATT and CDR2 SNEGSKA (reference sequence). The CDR3 region has the DNA TGCAGTGCTAGAGATTGGGCTAGCGGGAGTCCAGATACGCAGTATTTT. Translation gives CSARDWASGSPDTQYF.

This clonotype has only a few counts. The chain joins TRBV27 to TRBJ1-1; D is ambiguous. CDR1 and CDR2 from the germline V gene are MNHEY and SMNVEV (reference sequence). This CDR3 is built from 13 residues. Trimming pared 5 bases from V and 6 bases from J, leaving 13 bases between. This chain's CDR3 is CASSPLGVSEAFF. The CDR3 DNA is TGTGCCAGCAGTCCCCTCGGGGTCTCTGAAGCTTTCTTT.